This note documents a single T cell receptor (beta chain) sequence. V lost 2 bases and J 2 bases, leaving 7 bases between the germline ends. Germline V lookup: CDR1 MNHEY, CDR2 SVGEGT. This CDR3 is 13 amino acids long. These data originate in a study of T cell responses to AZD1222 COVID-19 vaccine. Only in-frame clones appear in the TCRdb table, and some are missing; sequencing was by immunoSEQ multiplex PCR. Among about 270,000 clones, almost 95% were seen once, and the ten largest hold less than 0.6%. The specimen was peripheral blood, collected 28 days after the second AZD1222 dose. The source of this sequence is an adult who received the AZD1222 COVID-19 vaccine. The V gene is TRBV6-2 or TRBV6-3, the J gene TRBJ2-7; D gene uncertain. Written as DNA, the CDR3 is TGTGCCAGCAGTTACGCTAGACCCTACGAGCAGTACTTC. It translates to CASSYARPYEQYF.